This T cell receptor beta chain was obtained from a study of cytomegalovirus exposure and HLA in healthy donors. Each donor's status was that of a healthy bone marrow donor. Amplification used 60 Vbeta primers and 13 Jbeta primers. Some clones are missing from TCRdb's copy, which holds only in-frame ones; the method was immunoSEQ multiplex PCR. This sample has 90,000 to 100,000 clones, with around 70% found just once. Overall study findings and caveats: One later analysis reportedly identified an Asian-associated ancestry cluster that showed fewer N-insertions than the 666-donor mean. The majority of CMV-associated TCR beta chains were reported as apparently HLA-restricted in a later analysis. A few CMV-associated chains were confirmed in vitro to be specific for CMV antigens.

This clone was observed a handful of times. Its antigen is unidentified. The V gene lost 5 bases and the J gene lost 3 bases, with 13 bases spanning the gap. The germline gives CDR1 MNHEY, CDR2 SMNVEV (reference sequence). The length of the CDR3 is 14 residues. The sequence came from a man aged 45 to 65 in good health and CMV-seronegative. The sample comprised PBMCs. The genes are TRBV27 and TRBJ1-1; D remains unclear. The CDR3 nucleotides read TGTGCCAGCAGTAAGGAGGGTCGGTACACTGAAGCTTTCTTT. Translation gives CASSKEGRYTEAFF.